Following are 20 T cell receptor beta chains from one sample sequenced in a study of T cell repertoires in cytomegalovirus infection. These receptors' antigens are unknown. TCRdb used MiXCR to reprocess the reads, holding one entry per CDR3 protein. The sample yields about 900,000 distinct CDR3 sequences, under 40% seen once. The sample in question was cultured CD8+ T cells from PBMCs, obtained from culture after CMV antigen stimulation. The receptors here all came from a human donor in good health (CMV status not recorded). Some clones in this sample may be carry-over from other donors' samples.

This clonotype was found a few times. The rearrangement links TRBV10-3 to TRBJ2-7; D perhaps matches TRBD1 (7 bases). CDR3 length equals 16 residues. CDR1 is ENHRY and CDR2 is SYGVKD in the germline V gene. V shed 2 bases and J shed 1 base, with 15 bases lying between them. CDR3 region: CAISEGGTVNSYEQYF. CDR3 coding DNA: TGTGCCATCAGTGAGGGAGGGACAGTTAATTCCTACGAGCAGTACTTC.

The J gene is TRBJ2-1, the V gene TRBV11-1, with D possibly being TRBD1 (6 bases). This CDR3 has 14 residues. CDR1 is SGHAT and CDR2 is FQDESV in the germline V gene (reference sequence). With 8 bases removed from V and 3 bases from J, the gap between germline ends came to 14 bases. CDR3 nucleotide sequence: TGTGCCAGCGAGCAAGGGGGATACTACAATGAGCAGTTCTTC. Translating it yields CASEQGGYYNEQFF.

In this sample, this clonotype turned up many times. V is TRBV7-6 and J is TRBJ2-5; TRBD1 is a possible D gene (7 bases). Germline V gives CDR1 SGHVS, CDR2 FNYEAQ. The CDR3 length is 15 residues. Trimming left V 6 bases short and J 5 bases short, with 19 bases between. In DNA, the CDR3 is TGTGCCAGCAGTTCGCTAGCGACAGGGAGGGAGACCCAGTACTTC. Translated: CASSSLATGRETQYF.

Turning to this clonotype: Its ends do not fully match the called genes, so a read error is possible. The rearrangement uses TRBV6-5 and TRBJ2-1; perhaps D is TRBD1 or TRBD2 (6 bases each). Germline V gene lookup returns CDR1 MNHEY and CDR2 SVGAGI. The CDR3 sequence is 11 residues long. The CDR3 coding sequence is TGTGCCAGCAGTTACAGGGGGGTCCAGGACTTC. Protein sequence: CASSYRGVQDF.

The chain joins TRBV6-6 to TRBJ2-2, with 7 positions matching TRBD1. V was pared by 8 bases and J by 6 bases, with 12 bases of the junction left unmatched. CDR3 length: 15 residues. The germline gives CDR1 MNHNY, CDR2 SVGAGI (reference sequence). CDR3 in DNA: TGTGCCAGCGGAGAGTACAGGGACAGCTCCGGGGAGCTGTTTTTT. It yields the protein CASGEYRDSSGELFF.

The V call is TRBV27, the J call TRBJ2-3; D is perhaps TRBD1 (5 bases). Germline CDR1 MNHEY, CDR2 SMNVEV (reference sequence). Between the trimmed V and J ends, which lost 5 bases and 1 base, there was a span of 13 bases. This CDR3 has 15 amino acids. CDR3: CASSPLGVGTDTQYF. Written as DNA, the CDR3 is TGTGCCAGCAGTCCTCTAGGGGTAGGCACAGATACGCAGTATTTT.

The chain carries TRBV12-3 or TRBV12-4 and TRBJ1-4; D unresolved. The CDR3 covers 14 residues. The V end was cut by 5 bases, the J end by 4 bases, with 11 bases between. CDR3: CASSQHRDNEKLFF. The DNA of the CDR3 is TGTGCCAGCAGTCAACATCGGGATAATGAAAAACTGTTTTTT.

The rearrangement uses TRBV2 and TRBJ2-2; D remains unclear. CDR3 length equals 17 residues. V shed 2 bases and J shed 4 bases, with 17 bases lying between them. The germline CDR1 and CDR2 sequences are SNHLY and FYNNEI. The CDR3 coding sequence is TGTGCCAGCAGTGAATTGGTCCCCTCCTCCGGCACCGGGGAGCTGTTTTTT. As protein: CASSELVPSSGTGELFF.

This clonotype came up a few times. This chain uses TRBV29-1 with TRBJ1-4; D unresolved. Germline assignment: CDR1 SQVTM and CDR2 ANQGSEA. The V end was cut by 1 base, the J end by 10 bases, with 1 base between. The CDR3 has 9 amino acids. The CDR3, as DNA: TGCAGCGTTGAAGGAAAACTGTTTTTT. Its protein product is CSVEGKLFF.

The V call is TRBV27, the J call TRBJ1-1; D ambiguous. The V end was cut by 5 bases, the J end by 0 bases, with 16 bases between. Germline CDR1 reads MNHEY; CDR2 reads SMNVEV (reference sequence). The CDR3 length is 16 residues. For the CDR3, the DNA is TGTGCCAGCAGTCCTTCCGCGGGTGAGATGAACACTGAAGCTTTCTTT. Translation gives CASSPSAGEMNTEAFF.

The chain combines TRBV2 with TRBJ1-4, with D hard to call. The CDR3 is 17 amino acids. V dropped 7 bases and J dropped 0 bases, with 18 bases sitting between them. Germline CDR1 SNHLY, CDR2 FYNNEI. CDR3 sequence (DNA): TGTGCCAGCAACGAATCCCCGAAGGCCACAACTAATGAAAAACTGTTTTTT. Protein product: CASNESPKATTNEKLFF.

This clonotype was picked up a small number of times. The V call is TRBV6-1, the J call TRBJ2-7; D is unclear. The CDR3 sequence is 13 residues long. In germline, CDR1 is MNHNS, CDR2 SASEGT. V lost 8 bases and J 0 bases, leaving 11 bases between the germline ends. This CDR3 is CASGLGISYEQYF. DNA of the CDR3: TGTGCCAGCGGTCTAGGGATCTCCTACGAGCAGTACTTC.

This clonotype has only a few counts. One junction end disagrees with the germline gene, perhaps due to a read error. V and J are TRBV28 and TRBJ2-3; D is unclear. The germline CDR1 and CDR2 sequences are MDHEN and SYDVKM. The CDR3 length is 14 residues. Here the CDR3 DNA reads TGTGCCAGTAGTTTCGGAAGTAGCACAGATACGCAGTATTTT. This sequence encodes CASSFGSSTDTQYF.

This chain uses TRBV7-8 with TRBJ2-1, with TRBD2 identical over 8 bases. The CDR3 extends over 15 amino acids. Per germline, CDR1 SGHVS and CDR2 FQNEAQ. Losses at the gene ends were 5 bases for V and 3 bases for J; bases not matched to a gene: 6. CDR3 bases: TGTGCCAGCAGCCTAAAAGCGGGGGACTACAATGAGCAGTTCTTC. Translating it yields CASSLKAGDYNEQFF. Variable domain in full (rest from reference TRBV7-8 and TRBJ2-1): GAGVSQSPRYKVAKRGQDVALRCDPISGHVSLFWYQQALGQGPEFLTYFQNEAQLDKSGLPSDRFFAERPEGSVSTLKIQRTQQEDSAVYLCASSLKAGDYNEQFFGPGTRLTVL.

V usage is TRBV2 and J usage is TRBJ1-4, with D unresolved. V dropped 4 bases and J dropped 0 bases, with 9 bases sitting between them. The CDR3 contains 15 residues. Germline CDR1 reads SNHLY; CDR2 reads FYNNEI. CDR3 region: CASSVDPSTNEKLFF. The CDR3 DNA reads TGTGCCAGCAGTGTGGACCCATCAACTAATGAAAAACTGTTTTTT.

DNA for the CDR3: TGTGCCAGCAGCGCCAGAGGGGGGGGCGCAAATTCACCCCTCCACTTT. Translating it yields CASSARGGGANSPLHF. V and J are TRBV9 and TRBJ1-6, with D maybe TRBD1 (6 bases). CDR1 and CDR2 from the germline V gene are SGDLS and YYNGEE. The CDR3 has 16 residues. V lost 3 bases and J lost 7, with 17 bases in between. Using reference TRBV9 and TRBJ1-6 for the parts outside the CDR3, the full variable domain is DSGVTQTPKHLITATGQRVTLRCSPRSGDLSVYWYQQSLDQGLQFLIQYYNGEERAKGNILERFSAQQFPDLHSELNLSSLELGDSALYFCASSARGGGANSPLHFGNGTRLTVT.

This clonotype was found many times. This rearrangement joins TRBV6-1 to TRBJ2-7; 7 bases are a match to TRBD1. Germline values: CDR1 MNHNS, CDR2 SASEGT. The CDR3 has 14 amino acids. V shed 5 bases, J shed 5 bases, and the junction held 9 bases outside the gene matches. The CDR3 nucleotides are TGTGCCAGCAGTTTGGGACAGTTATACGACGAGCAGTACTTC. Amino acid sequence: CASSLGQLYDEQYF.

This clonotype showed up just a few times. The chain joins TRBV7-8 to TRBJ2-7; 7 bases are a match to TRBD1. The CDR3 has 15 amino acids. V was pared by 5 bases and J by 10 bases, with 17 bases of the junction left unmatched. Germline assignment: CDR1 SGHVS and CDR2 FQNEAQ. CDR3 region: CASSPRDRVPLGQYV. The CDR3 DNA reads TGTGCCAGCAGCCCCCGTGACAGGGTCCCCCTGGGACAGTACGTC.

The chain couples TRBV6-6 to TRBJ2-5; possible D gene TRBD2, 7 bases. The CDR3 length is 15 residues. Trimming removed 7 bases from V and 5 bases from J, with 20 bases in between. The germline V gene has CDR1 MNHNY and CDR2 SVGAGI (reference sequence). Here the CDR3 reads CASTIWGGGQETQYF. CDR3 bases: TGTGCCAGCACCATCTGGGGGGGGGGGCAGGAGACCCAGTACTTC.

This rearrangement joins TRBV18 to TRBJ2-2, with 8 bases lining up with TRBD2. Germline trimming cut 3 bases from V and 3 bases from J; bases unmatched to any gene: 18. CDR1 and CDR2 (germline): KGHSH, LQKENI. The CDR3 has 20 amino acids. CDR3 coding DNA: TGTGCCAGCTCACCCGTCGGGCCTAATACGGGACTAGGATACACCGGGGAGCTGTTTTTT. Protein: CASSPVGPNTGLGYTGELFF.